What follows are 5 T cell receptor beta chains derived from one specimen sequenced in a study of blood T cell repertoires in COVID-19. The assay was immunoSEQ multiplex PCR, and TCRdb's table has in-frame clones only and misses some. Of hundreds of thousands of clones listed, over 75% were seen once; the top ten hold about 9.9%. Sequences were obtained from PBMCs or T cells enriched from blood (not recorded which). These receptors all come from a woman in her thirties or forties who had recovered from COVID-19.

The chain employs TRBV19 and TRBJ1-1, with 7 bases that match TRBD1. V shed 4 bases, J shed 1 base, and the junction held 15 bases outside the gene matches. The length of the CDR3 is 18 residues. Germline V gene data show CDR1 as LNHDA and CDR2 as SQIVND (reference sequence). CDR3 protein: CASSTHDDRARPNTEAFF. The CDR3 nucleotides are TGTGCCAGTAGTACGCATGATGACAGGGCCAGACCGAACACTGAAGCTTTCTTT.

CDR3 nucleotide sequence: TGCAGCGTTGAAGAGACAGGGGTAGAGACCCAGTACTTC. Residues: CSVEETGVETQYF. The rearrangement uses TRBV29-1 and TRBJ2-5, with TRBD1 matching over 8 bases. Germline V gene sequence: CDR1 SQVTM, CDR2 ANQGSEA. This CDR3 has 13 amino acids. V lost 0 bases and J lost 4; bases outside the gene matches: 1.

V is TRBV29-1 and J is TRBJ2-3, with 7 bases identical to TRBD1. Trimming at V came to 8 bases and at J to 4 bases, leaving 15 bases not matched to a gene. CDR3 length: 15 residues. Germline V gene lookup returns CDR1 SQVTM and CDR2 ANQGSEA. The CDR3 protein is CSLKVITGAPDTQYF. The CDR3 coding sequence is TGCAGCCTCAAAGTGATAACAGGGGCACCAGATACGCAGTATTTT.

The chain couples TRBV3-1 (or the pseudogene TRBV3-2) to TRBJ1-2; 9 bases are a match to TRBD1. In germline, CDR1 is LGHDT, CDR2 YNNKEL (reference sequence). V trimming: 4 bases; J trimming: 7 bases; junction bases outside the gene matches: 7. The CDR3 is 14 amino acids. DNA of the CDR3: TGTGCCAGCAGCCCAGAGGACAGGGGTGGTGGCTACACCTTC. It translates to CASSPEDRGGGYTF.

The CDR3 loop reads CASSQVKLVLDRNNEQFF. The CDR3, as DNA: TGCGCCAGCAGCCAAGTTAAGTTGGTGCTGGACAGGAACAATGAGCAGTTCTTC. The gene calls are TRBV4-1 and TRBJ2-1; 7 nucleotides agree with TRBD1. J gave up 5 bases and V 1 base, and 14 bases lay outside the gene matches. The germline V gene encodes CDR1 MGHRA and CDR2 YSYEKL. This CDR3 region has 18 residues.